This T cell receptor (beta chain) was retrieved from a study of cytomegalovirus exposure and HLA in healthy donors (dated by TCRdb to the late 2010s). About the full investigation: The 666 repertoires of the first cohort and the roughly 120 validation repertoires were produced on the same platform, according to a later analysis. The aim of the study was to test whether cataloging public T cell receptors could identify signatures of past pathogen exposure. A separate validation cohort of over 95 different subjects was used in addition to the approximately 610-subject first cohort. High-throughput TCR immunosequencing, statistical association of individual TCRs with disease status, and machine learning were combined to predict cytomegalovirus infection status. Broader findings and caveats from the paper: Most TCR sequences were seen in very few donors, while some public TCRs were found in many individuals. Of the cluster scores, around 95% were above 0 in a later analysis, which found that TCRs clustered in the first cohort also tended to co-occur in the 120 or so validation repertoires. Three of the identified cytomegalovirus-associated TCR beta chains were confirmed in vitro to be specific for cytomegalovirus antigens. The classifier was reported to diagnose cytomegalovirus status with high specificity and sensitivity in both the original cohort and the validation cohort. The authors suggested that the approach could potentially be generalized to other disease states and immunological phenotypes. The validation cohort had no HLA typing available for a later analysis, so co-occurrence within that cohort was assessed over all 120 or so repertoires. A total of fewer than 200 TCR beta chains were listed by the study as associated with cytomegalovirus.

Trimming accounts for 0 bases at V and 3 bases at J, while the number of junction bases matched to no gene is 5. The CDR3 contains 16 residues, cysteine and phenylalanine counted. Only the CDR3 region is kept as DNA, spanning 48 bases read in frame from base 1. The germline V gene specifies MNHEY as CDR1 and SVGAGI as CDR2. Remarks on this clone: This clone's antigen is unknown. Base qualities are not at hand, and no much larger clone is one base apart.

The library was prepared using the immunoSEQ multiplex PCR assay. In the paper's pipeline: To diagnose cytomegalovirus status from the catalog of TCR beta chain sequences, a statistical classification framework was built. TCRdb's version of the immuneACCESS table is confined to in-frame rearrangements and falls short of the full clone set. An unresolved V gene accounts for under half of the shortfall where checked; the remainder is of unknown origin. D and trimming were read from the DNA, whereas the V and J calls and clone size are those reported in that table. The sample data list some 65,000 clones, and 96% of these were observed just once. The ten top clones hold about 2.4% of the sample. The donors belonged to the validation cohort of about 120 subjects, which was separate from the approximately 610-subject first cohort.

The sequence was obtained from a young man in good health and CMV-seronegative. Recombination linked TRBV6-5 to TRBJ2-7; TRBD1 fits 10 bases in the junction. The sequenced sample was PBMCs. The DNA sequence follows: TGTGCCAGCAGTTACTCGATCGGGACAGGGGACTACGAGCAGTACTTC. It codes for CASSYSIGTGDYEQYF.